These 4 T cell receptor beta chains originate from one sample sequenced in a study of resident and recirculating memory T cells in vitiligo. Data came from immunoSEQ multiplex PCR; TCRdb stores just in-frame clones and leaves some out. The data show tens of thousands of clones, 90% to 95% seen once. Sequences were obtained from blood. These receptors came from a male donor with vitiligo.

About this clone itself: The sample holds other DNA sequences that translate to the same CDR3. V and J are TRBV5-4 and TRBJ2-1, with 12 bases matching TRBD2. Germline trimming cut 2 bases from V and 6 bases from J; bases unmatched to any gene: 3. From germline, CDR1 is SGHNT and CDR2 YYREEE (reference sequence). The CDR3 has 15 amino acids. CDR3 DNA sequence: TGTGCCAGCAGCTTCCAACTAGCGGGAGGCAATGAGCAGTTCTTC. This codes for CASSFQLAGGNEQFF.

Only one count was recorded for this clone. The chain joins TRBV18 to TRBJ1-5; 9 nucleotides match TRBD1. Germline V gene sequence: CDR1 KGHSH, CDR2 LQKENI. Trimming cost V 0 bases and J 3 bases; bases outside gene matches: 9. The CDR3 runs 18 residues. The CDR3 sequence: CASSPPGQGRSHNQPQHF. CDR3 nucleotide sequence: TGTGCCAGCTCACCACCCGGACAGGGGCGATCCCACAATCAGCCCCAGCATTTT.

This chain joins TRBV7-2 and TRBJ2-2; 8 bases line up with TRBD1. From germline, CDR1 is SGHTA and CDR2 FQGNSA. V gave up 5 bases and J gave up 4 bases; unmatched junction bases: 6. This CDR3 has 15 residues. CDR3 amino acids: CASSARQGSTGELFF. CDR3 in DNA: TGTGCCAGCAGCGCTAGACAGGGGTCCACCGGGGAGCTGTTTTTT.

Concerning this clone itself: Compared with germline, one end of the junction differs, possibly owing to a read error. This chain connects TRBV10-3 to TRBJ2-7; TRBD2 agrees at 8 bases. The V gene's germline CDR1 is ENHRY and CDR2 SYGVKD. This CDR3 is 11 amino acids long. The CDR3, as DNA: TGTGCCATCAGGGGGAGCGGGGGCTCGGACTTC. Translation: CAIRGSGGSDF.